A selection of T cell receptor beta chains follows, all from one sample in a study of Ad26.COV2.S vaccination and SARS-CoV-2 variants. Data came from immunoSEQ multiplex PCR; TCRdb stores just in-frame clones and leaves some out. Among some 340,000 clones listed, about 86% were seen once. The material sequenced was peripheral blood, taken in a trial of Ad26.COV2.S vaccine versus placebo. The receptors shown here come from a person between 18 and 59 years old who received the Ad26.COV2.S COVID-19 vaccine or a placebo. The CDR3 runs from the conserved cysteine through the conserved F or W. A D gene is named only where the DNA matches it firmly. Size tells how often a clone was seen (once, few, many) or the class of an expanded clone, and some rows leave it out.

TRBV7-2	NA	NA	TRBJ2-3	CASSPTPSTDTQYF	TGTGCCAGCAGCCCCACCCCCTCGACAGATACGCAGTATTTT
TRBV20-1	NA	NA	TRBJ2-1	CSASRTGRSYNEQFF	TGCAGTGCTAGTAGGACGGGGCGATCCTACAATGAGCAGTTCTTC
TRBV27	NA	TRBD1	TRBJ1-2	CASSTTGGIYPYGYTF	TGTGCCAGCAGTACGACAGGGGGGATCTACCCCTATGGCTACACCTTC
TRBV15	once	NA	TRBJ1-1	CATSRESGGYTEAFF	TGTGCCACCAGCAGAGAAAGCGGGGGTTACACTGAAGCTTTCTTT
TRBV5-1	NA	TRBD1	TRBJ2-7	CASTPGQGGNYEQYF	TGCGCCAGCACCCCCGGACAGGGGGGGAATTACGAGCAGTACTTC
TRBV10-3	once	NA	TRBJ1-4	CAISDGRAGSNEKLFF	TGTGCCATCAGTGATGGGAGGGCCGGGAGTAATGAAAAACTGTTTTTT
TRBV7-9	NA	NA	TRBJ2-4	CASSYTELAKNIQYF	TGTGCCAGCAGCTACACTGAACTAGCCAAAAACATTCAGTACTTC
TRBV6-2/TRBV6-3	NA	NA	TRBJ2-3	CASSYGGVADTQYF	TGTGCCAGCAGTTACGGAGGTGTGGCAGATACGCAGTATTTT
TRBV7-9	NA	TRBD1	TRBJ1-1	CASSLATGVTEAFF	TGTGCCAGCAGCTTAGCGACAGGGGTAACTGAAGCTTTCTTT
TRBV19	NA	TRBD1	TRBJ2-1	CASSMATGGGRDEQFF	TGTGCCAGTAGTATGGCGACAGGGGGAGGACGCGATGAGCAGTTCTTC
TRBV7-9	NA	NA	TRBJ1-1	CASSLSGEDTEAFF	TGTGCCAGCAGCTTATCAGGGGAGGACACTGAAGCTTTCTTT
TRBV19	NA	TRBD1	TRBJ1-1	CASTLQGARTEAFF	TGTGCCAGTACCCTACAGGGGGCGAGGACTGAAGCTTTCTTT
TRBV6-5	NA	TRBD1	TRBJ2-7	CASSYAGGERHEQYF	TGTGCCAGCAGTTACGCAGGGGGCGAGCGGCACGAGCAGTACTTC
TRBV5-1	NA	TRBD1	TRBJ2-2	CASSPGPGGNTGELFF	TGCGCCAGCAGCCCGGGGCCAGGGGGGAACACCGGGGAGCTGTTTTTT
TRBV11-3	NA	TRBD1	TRBJ2-1	CASSSGQGLYNEQFF	TGTGCCAGCAGCTCTGGACAGGGGTTATACAATGAGCAGTTCTTC
TRBV2	NA	TRBD2	TRBJ2-3	CASNPLAGGVGDTQYF	TGTGCCAGCAATCCACTAGCGGGGGGCGTGGGAGATACGCAGTATTTT
TRBV7-2	NA	NA	TRBJ1-6	CASSSSGGPYVFSPLHF	TGTGCCAGCAGCTCAAGTGGGGGACCCTACGTTTTCTCACCCCTCCACTTT